The 28 T cell receptor beta chains reported below all come from one sample, sequenced in a study of prognosis after radiotherapy for stage I lung cancer. Genomic DNA was subjected to two-round multiplex PCR for amplification of TCR beta CDR3. Round-one PCR had primers specific to each TRBV and TRBJ gene. TCRdb reprocessed the multiplex PCR reads via MiXCR and lists one record per CDR3 protein. The sample yields around 20,000 distinct CDR3 sequences, approximately 42% seen once. This specimen was PBMCs, taken before or after stereotactic body radiation therapy (not recorded which). The receptors come from a donor of 50 years or more with non-small cell lung cancer.

V gene TRBV24-1 combines with J gene TRBJ1-2, with D hard to call. The V gene's germline CDR1 is KGHDR and CDR2 SFDVKD. The CDR3 totals 12 residues. Trimming removed 2 bases from V and 10 bases from J, with 10 bases in between. The CDR3 spells CATSDYLHVYTF. CDR3 in DNA: TGTGCCACCAGTGATTACCTCCATGTCTACACCTTC.

Remarks on this clonotype: This may be a read error: a much more frequent sequence differs by one nucleotide. This chain joins TRBV3-1 and TRBJ2-4, with D possibly being TRBD2 (7 bases). There are 20 residues in the CDR3. Looked up from germline, CDR1 is LGHDT and CDR2 is YNNKEL (reference sequence). V shed 7 bases and J shed 3 bases, with 31 bases lying between them. CDR3 residues: CASNHEWEGNRVEGKNIQYF. The DNA of the CDR3 is TGTGCCAGCAACCACGAGTGGGAGGGGAACAGGGTGGAAGGCAAAAACATTCAGTACTTC.

This clonotype was seen at least ten times. The chain joins TRBV6-2 or TRBV6-3 to TRBJ1-6; 10 bases line up with TRBD1. V lost 6 bases, J lost 7 bases, and 6 bases stayed unmatched. CDR3 size: 15 residues. Germline V gene data show CDR1 as MNHEY and CDR2 as SVGEGT. The CDR3 bases are TGTGCCAGCAGCGTGACAGGGGGCAACAATTCACCCCTCCACTTT. Protein sequence: CASSVTGGNNSPLHF.

At least ten counts were recorded for this clonotype. The chain is built from TRBV20-1 and TRBJ2-7; perhaps TRBD1 as D (6 bases). This CDR3 is built from 13 residues. V lost 3 bases and J 7 bases, leaving 16 bases between the germline ends. Germline V gene lookup returns CDR1 DFQATT and CDR2 SNEGSKA (reference sequence). The CDR3 nucleotides are TGCAGTGCTAGTCGGGACAAGGGCGAAGAGCAGTACTTC. It codes for CSASRDKGEEQYF.

The gene calls are TRBV20-1 and TRBJ2-3; no definite D call. The CDR3 consists of 12 residues. With 3 bases removed from V and 4 bases from J, the gap between germline ends came to 8 bases. CDR1 and CDR2 (germline): DFQATT, SNEGSKA (reference sequence). The CDR3 sequence is CSASAAADTQYF. The CDR3 coding sequence is TGCAGTGCTAGCGCCGCGGCAGATACGCAGTATTTT.

This chain connects TRBV6-1 to TRBJ1-2; no reliable D call. The CDR3 length is 10 residues. Per the germline V gene, CDR1 is MNHNS and CDR2 is SASEGT. With 6 bases removed from V and 5 bases from J, the gap between germline ends came to 4 bases. CDR3 residues: CASRDYGYTF. CDR3 nucleotides: TGTGCCAGCAGAGATTATGGCTACACCTTC.

As regards this clonotype: A much larger clone sits a single nucleotide away, making a read error possible. V is TRBV29-1 and J is TRBJ2-5; D gene ambiguous. Germline V CDR1 and CDR2: SQVTM, ANQGSEA. The CDR3 contains 14 residues. Trimming cost V 4 bases and J 4 bases, with 16 bases left between them. The CDR3 DNA follows: TGCAGCGTTGGGGATGGGTGGCTGGGAGAGACCCAGTACTTC. As protein: CSVGDGWLGETQYF.

This clonotype was counted at least ten times. V is TRBV28 and J is TRBJ2-3; D is ambiguous. The CDR3 extends over 12 amino acids. Germline V gives CDR1 MDHEN, CDR2 SYDVKM. V was pared by 8 bases and J by 2 bases, with 8 bases between. The CDR3 DNA is TGTGCCAGCCAACCACCCACAGATACGCAGTATTTT. Amino acids: CASQPPTDTQYF.

This clonotype was seen repeatedly, ten times or more. The chain carries TRBV4-1 and TRBJ1-6; possibly TRBD1 for D (6 bases). V shed 3 bases and J shed 10 bases, with 13 bases lying between them. Germline V gene data show CDR1 as MGHRA and CDR2 as YSYEKL. This CDR3 region has 14 residues. This chain's CDR3 is CASSQERGGSPLHF. DNA for the CDR3: TGCGCCAGCAGCCAGGAGCGGGGGGGCTCACCCCTCCACTTT.

This chain connects TRBV5-1 to TRBJ2-2; TRBD2 matches 7 bases. CDR3 size: 16 residues. V shed 3 bases, J shed 0 bases, and the junction held 5 bases outside the gene matches. Germline CDR1 SGHRS, CDR2 YFSETQ. The CDR3 sequence: CASSSTSAANTGELFF. In DNA form, the CDR3 reads TGCGCCAGCAGCTCTACTAGCGCCGCGAACACCGGGGAGCTGTTTTTT.

Many counts were recorded for this clonotype. This chain uses TRBV6-4 with TRBJ2-1; a weak D match, TRBD2 (6 bases). Germline assignment: CDR1 MRHNA and CDR2 SNTAGT. The CDR3 totals 13 residues. V dropped 6 bases and J dropped 9 bases, with 15 bases sitting between them. The CDR3 nucleotides read TGTGCCAGCAGCCGGGAGCAAGTATCTGAGCAGTTCTTC. Amino acid sequence: CASSREQVSEQFF.

With respect to this clonotype: A far larger clone is off by one base, so a read error is likely. The V call is TRBV6-1, the J call TRBJ2-5; TRBD2 matches at 7 bases. Near its end, the DNA agrees better with TRBJ2-1, so the J call may be wrong. The CDR3 contains 13 residues. CDR1 is MNHNS, CDR2 SASEGT, per germline. Here the CDR3 reads CVSGASRHNEQFF. The CDR3 nucleotides are TGTGTCAGCGGGGCAAGTCGCCACAATGAGCAGTTCTTC.

Of note for this clonotype: This could be a read error, since a much larger clone is one nucleotide away. The chain has TRBV28 and TRBJ1-1; D is perhaps TRBD1 (6 bases). The CDR3 loop spans 12 amino acids. Trimming cost V 8 bases and J 10 bases, with 17 bases left between them. CDR1 and CDR2 from the germline V gene are MDHEN and SYDVKM. The CDR3 bases are TGTGCCAGCCGCAGTAATTCCAGGGGAGCTTTCTTT. This encodes CASRSNSRGAFF.

Many counts were recorded for this clonotype. This rearrangement joins TRBV7-9 to TRBJ1-5; tentatively, D is TRBD1 (6 bases). Germline V gives CDR1 SEHNR, CDR2 FQNEAQ (reference sequence). V was trimmed by 6 bases and J by 8 bases, leaving 17 bases between them. The CDR3 spans 14 residues. In DNA, the CDR3 is TGTGCCAGCAGGAAGGACAGCAGAGATGAGCCCCAGCATTTT. This encodes CASRKDSRDEPQHF.

V and J are TRBV6-1 and TRBJ2-5, with a possible D match to TRBD1 (6 bases). Trimming left V 7 bases short and J 3 bases short, with 21 bases between. The CDR3 sequence is 16 residues long. CDR1 and CDR2 from the germline V gene are MNHNS and SASEGT. The CDR3 spells CASIAGRDTMEETQYF. Here the CDR3 DNA reads TGTGCCAGCATTGCCGGCCGGGACACAATGGAAGAGACCCAGTACTTC.

V and J are TRBV5-1 and TRBJ2-7; D may be TRBD2 (6 bases). This CDR3 has 13 residues. CDR1 is SGHRS and CDR2 is YFSETQ in the germline V gene. V lost 1 base and J lost 7, with 12 bases in between. DNA of the CDR3: TGCGCCAGCAGCTTGTTCACTAGCCGAGAGCAGTACTTC. Translated: CASSLFTSREQYF.

This clonotype was counted ten times or more. One junction end disagrees with the germline gene, perhaps due to a read error. The gene calls are TRBV12-3 or TRBV12-4 and TRBJ2-1, with 7 bases fitting TRBD1. The length of the CDR3 is 12 residues. The DNA of the CDR3 is TGTGCCAGCAGACAGGGGCGGAATGAGCAGCTCTTC. This gives the protein CASRQGRNEQLF.

This clonotype was counted many times. V and J are TRBV2 and TRBJ2-5; 16 bases are a match to TRBD2. This CDR3 region has 17 residues. V lost 7 bases, J lost 1 base, and 6 bases stayed unmatched. Germline CDR1 and CDR2: SNHLY and FYNNEI. This chain's CDR3 is CASTLGLAGGIQETQYF. The CDR3 DNA follows: TGTGCCAGCACACTGGGACTAGCGGGAGGGATCCAAGAGACCCAGTACTTC.

V gene TRBV6-2 or TRBV6-3 combines with J gene TRBJ2-3, with D hard to call. The CDR3 runs 14 residues. V lost 2 bases, J lost 4 bases, and 10 bases lay in between. The germline V gene encodes CDR1 MNHEY and CDR2 SVGEGT. CDR3 residues: CASSYDTTSDTQYF. The DNA of the CDR3 is TGTGCCAGCAGTTACGACACAACCTCAGATACGCAGTATTTT.

This clonotype was observed at least ten times. V and J are TRBV2 and TRBJ2-7; D tentatively reads TRBD1 or TRBD2 (7 bases each). Germline V CDR1 and CDR2: SNHLY, FYNNEI. Trimming removed 6 bases at V and 1 base at J, with 19 bases between. The CDR3 is 16 amino acids. The CDR3 DNA is TGTGCCAGCAGCAGGGACCACAGGGGAGGGTCCTACGAGCAGTACTTC. Translation: CASSRDHRGGSYEQYF.

The chain joins TRBV5-6 to TRBJ2-3, with 16 positions matching TRBD2. The CDR3 has 20 amino acids. From germline, CDR1 is SGHDT and CDR2 YYEEEE. The V gene end was trimmed by 0 bases and the J gene end by 3 bases; junction bases not matched to a gene: 10. CDR3 in amino acids: CASSLGPGLAGGAMTDTQYF. CDR3 sequence (DNA): TGTGCCAGCAGCTTGGGACCGGGACTAGCGGGAGGGGCTATGACAGATACGCAGTATTTT.

This clonotype was observed at least ten times. The V gene is TRBV25-1, the J gene TRBJ2-1; D perhaps matches TRBD2 (5 bases). CDR3 length equals 17 residues. Germline CDR1 and CDR2: MGHDK and SYGVNS. Trimming took off 4 bases at V and 0 bases at J, with 16 bases between the two ends. CDR3 sequence (DNA): TGTGCCAGCAGTGCCTTTAATCGGGGAAGCTCCTACAATGAGCAGTTCTTC. Its protein product is CASSAFNRGSSYNEQFF. Complete variable domain (other parts from reference TRBV25-1 and TRBJ2-1): EADIYQTPRYLVIGTGKKITLECSQTMGHDKMYWYQQDPGMELHLIHYSYGVNSTEKGDLSSESTVSRIRTEHFPLTLESARPSHTSQYLCASSAFNRGSSYNEQFFGPGTRLTVL.

This clonotype was counted at least ten times. This rearrangement joins TRBV7-2 to TRBJ2-5; maybe TRBD1 (6 bases). V shed 5 bases and J shed 2 bases, with 12 bases lying between them. CDR3 length: 14 amino acids. CDR1 and CDR2 from the germline V gene are SGHTA and FQGNSA. The CDR3 sequence: CASSPGQIQETQYF. The CDR3 DNA follows: TGTGCCAGCAGCCCGGGACAAATACAAGAGACCCAGTACTTC.

This chain uses TRBV18 with TRBJ2-6, with D hard to call. V lost 3 bases and J lost 2, with 14 bases in between. The CDR3 consists of 17 residues. Per germline, CDR1 KGHSH and CDR2 LQKENI. The CDR3 here is CASSPSSEAAGANVLTF. In DNA form, the CDR3 reads TGTGCCAGCTCACCCTCATCTGAGGCAGCTGGGGCCAACGTCCTGACTTTC.

This clonotype came up many times. This rearrangement joins TRBV6-4 to TRBJ2-1; 11 nucleotides agree with TRBD2. With V trimmed by 5 bases and J by 7 bases, 10 bases remained unmatched. The CDR3 spans 16 residues. Germline lookup yields CDR1 MRHNA and CDR2 SNTAGT. The CDR3 sequence: CASSPLAGGPVNEQFF. The CDR3, as DNA: TGTGCCAGCAGTCCCCTAGCGGGAGGCCCGGTAAATGAGCAGTTCTTC.

This chain connects TRBV9 to TRBJ2-1; D is unresolved. The V gene's germline CDR1 is SGDLS and CDR2 YYNGEE. CDR3 length: 16 residues. The V and J ends lost 0 bases and 2 bases respectively, with 12 bases between them. DNA for the CDR3: TGTGCCAGCAGCGTAGGGGGTGTGGGCCCCTACAATGAGCAGTTCTTC. Amino acids: CASSVGGVGPYNEQFF.

This clonotype was seen at least ten times. The chain couples TRBV20-1 to TRBJ2-1; D unclear. The CDR3 runs 12 residues. V was trimmed by 0 bases and J by 11 bases, leaving 11 bases between them. CDR1 is DFQATT, CDR2 SNEGSKA, per germline (reference sequence). CDR3: CSARDEGSKQFF. CDR3 DNA: TGCAGTGCTAGAGATGAAGGCTCTAAGCAGTTCTTC.

In this sample, this clonotype turned up many times. This chain links TRBV11-3 with TRBJ2-5; 7 nucleotides agree with TRBD1. The trim removed 5 bases at V and 5 bases at J, leaving 8 bases unmatched. CDR1 is SGHNT and CDR2 is YENEEA in the germline V gene. The CDR3 is made up of 14 amino acids. The CDR3: CASSPYDREETQYF. CDR3 in DNA: TGTGCCAGCAGCCCCTATGACAGGGAGGAGACCCAGTACTTC.